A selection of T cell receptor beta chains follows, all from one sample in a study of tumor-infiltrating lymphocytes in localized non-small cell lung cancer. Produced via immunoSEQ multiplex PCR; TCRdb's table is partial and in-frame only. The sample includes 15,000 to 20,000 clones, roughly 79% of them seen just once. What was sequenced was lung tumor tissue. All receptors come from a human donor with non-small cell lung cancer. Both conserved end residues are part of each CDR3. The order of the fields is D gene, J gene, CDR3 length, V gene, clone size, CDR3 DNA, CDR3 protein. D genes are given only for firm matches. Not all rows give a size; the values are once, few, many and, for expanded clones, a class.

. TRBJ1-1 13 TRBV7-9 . TGTGCCAGCAGAACCTGGCCACTGACTGAAGCTTTCTTT CASRTWPLTEAFF
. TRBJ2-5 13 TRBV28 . TGTGCCAGCACCCCATCCGGGGGAGAGACCCAGTACTTC CASTPSGGETQYF
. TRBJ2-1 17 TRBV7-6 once TGTGCCAGCAGCTTTCAAGAGGCACTATCCTTACACAATGAGCAGTTCTTC CASSFQEALSLHNEQFF
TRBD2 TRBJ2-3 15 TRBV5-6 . TGTGCCAGCAGCTCCGGACTAGCGGTCACAGATACGCAGTATTTT CASSSGLAVTDTQYF
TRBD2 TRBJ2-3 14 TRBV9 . TGTGCCAGCGACCCGGGGGGTTACACAGATACGCAGTATTTT CASDPGGYTDTQYF
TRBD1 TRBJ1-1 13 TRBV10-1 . TGCGCCAGCAGTCTGACAGGGGGAACTGAAGCTTTCTTT CASSLTGGTEAFF
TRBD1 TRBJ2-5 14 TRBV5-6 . TGTGCCAGCAGCGGGGACAGGGGTGGCGAGACCCAGTACTTC CASSGDRGGETQYF
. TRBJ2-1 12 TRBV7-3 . TGTGCCAGCAGCTTAGGCAGCAATGAGCAGTTCTTC CASSLGSNEQFF
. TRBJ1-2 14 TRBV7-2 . TGTGCCAGCAGCTCCCGGCGGACTTTCTATGGCTACACCTTC CASSSRRTFYGYTF
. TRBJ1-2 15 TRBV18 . TGTGCCAGCTCTCTGGCCCGCAGGGACCCCTATGGCTACACCTTC CASSLARRDPYGYTF
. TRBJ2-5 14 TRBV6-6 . TGTGCCAGCAATAAACTCGGACGGGGAGAGACCCAGTACTTC CASNKLGRGETQYF
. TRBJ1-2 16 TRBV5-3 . TGTGCCAGAAGCTTGGTTCACGGGGGAACTAACTATGGCTACACCTTC CARSLVHGGTNYGYTF
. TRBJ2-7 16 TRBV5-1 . TGCGCCAGCAGCTTAGGGTTTTGGGGCCAACCCAACGAGCAGTACTTC CASSLGFWGQPNEQYF
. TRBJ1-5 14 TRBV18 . TGTGCCAGCTCGCTTGAGGCAGGGAGTCAGCCCCAGCATTTT CASSLEAGSQPQHF
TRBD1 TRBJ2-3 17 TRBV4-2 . TGTGCCAGCAGCCCCCGGCCAGGGGGCTTCATCTCAGATACGCAGTATTTT CASSPRPGGFISDTQYF
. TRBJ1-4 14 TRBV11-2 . TGTGCCAGCAGCCTCCAGGGGCAGGGTGAAAAACTGTTTTTT CASSLQGQGEKLFF
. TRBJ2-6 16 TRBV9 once TGTGCCAGCAGCGTAGGGGGTAACTCTGGGGCCAACGTCCTGACTTTC CASSVGGNSGANVLTF
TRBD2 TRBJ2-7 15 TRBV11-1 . TGTGCCAGCAGCTCTAGCGGTTCCCTCTCCTACGAGCAGTACTTC CASSSSGSLSYEQYF
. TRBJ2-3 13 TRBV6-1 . TGTGCCAGCAGATCTCTTGCCGCGGATACGCAGTATTTT CASRSLAADTQYF
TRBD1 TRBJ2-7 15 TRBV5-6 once TGTGCCAGCAGACGGGGGACAGGGAACAGCTACGAGCAGTACTTC CASRRGTGNSYEQYF